Following are 27 T cell receptor beta chains from one sample sequenced in a study of vaccination and CD4 T cells after COVID-19. With the Oncomine TCR Beta short-read assay, DNA from cultured CD4+ T cells was sequenced. TCRdb passed the PCR reads through MiXCR, listing each CDR3 protein once. This sample has approximately 19,000 distinct CDR3 sequences, with 70% to 80% found just once. Treatment in this sample: roughly 10-day PBMC culture with coronavirus spike peptide pools or control peptides (ViraFEST assay). No cognate antigen is known for these TCRs. Sequenced input: CD4+ T cells from blood, cultured in vitro. The receptors derive from a human donor who had recovered from COVID-19.

The chain employs TRBV16 and TRBJ1-5, with D maybe TRBD1 (5 bases). Germline V gene sequence: CDR1 KGHSY, CDR2 FQNENV. Trimming stripped 2 bases from V and 0 bases from J, with 14 bases between. CDR3 size: 17 residues. The CDR3 DNA reads as TGTGCCAGCAGCCAAAGGGCCACGACAGTTAGCAATCAGCCCCAGCATTTT. Translating gives CASSQRATTVSNQPQHF.

This rearrangement joins TRBV20-1 to TRBJ2-1; the match to TRBD2 covers 7 bases. CDR1 is DFQATT, CDR2 SNEGSKA, per germline (reference sequence). This CDR3 comprises 16 residues. J lost 6 bases, V lost 2 bases, and 13 bases had no gene match. This CDR3 is CSARLSGGRSVNEQFF. CDR3 DNA sequence: TGCAGTGCTAGACTTAGCGGCGGGAGAAGCGTCAATGAGCAGTTCTTC.

The gene calls are TRBV28 and TRBJ1-1, with D possibly TRBD1 on 6 matching bases. The V gene's germline CDR1 is MDHEN and CDR2 SYDVKM. V lost 6 bases to trimming and J lost 1 base, with 9 bases between them. The CDR3 consists of 13 residues. CDR3 in DNA: TGTGCCAGCAGAAAACAGGGGAACACTGAAGCTTTCTTT. This translates into CASRKQGNTEAFF.

This rearrangement joins TRBV6-2 or TRBV6-3 to TRBJ2-5; 11 nucleotides line up with TRBD2. V dropped 2 bases and J dropped 4; count of bases not matched to a gene: 9. Germline CDR1 and CDR2: MNHEY and SVGEGT. This CDR3 spans 17 amino acids. CDR3 nucleotide sequence: TGTGCCAGCAGTTACCCCCCGCTAGCGGGAGGTTCAGAGACCCAGTACTTC. It yields the protein CASSYPPLAGGSETQYF.

In this sample, this clonotype turned up once. The chain is built from TRBV6-4 and TRBJ1-1; D is unresolved. Germline V gene sequence: CDR1 MRHNA, CDR2 SNTAGT. The CDR3 loop spans 13 amino acids. The V gene lost 2 bases and the J gene lost 2 bases, with 6 bases spanning the gap. The CDR3 sequence: CASSDQPNTEAFF. The CDR3, as DNA: TGTGCCAGCAGTGACCAACCTAACACTGAAGCTTTCTTT.

The chain is built from TRBV12-3 or TRBV12-4 and TRBJ2-1; 12 bases map to TRBD2. The CDR3 spans 17 residues. J was trimmed by 7 bases and V by 6 bases; bases with no gene match: 13. The CDR3 DNA follows: TGTGCCAGCAGCCCGTCCGACCTAGCGGGAGGGTCTAATGAGCAGTTCTTC. This sequence encodes CASSPSDLAGGSNEQFF.

J is TRBJ2-4 and V is TRBV5-4; D unclear. Trimming pared 1 base from V and 4 bases from J, leaving 12 bases between. The germline gives CDR1 SGHNT, CDR2 YYREEE (reference sequence). The CDR3 is 15 residues long. Here the CDR3 DNA reads TGTGCCAGCAGCTTGAGGCAGACCGGGAAAAACATTCAGTACTTC. This translates into CASSLRQTGKNIQYF.

V usage is TRBV20-1 and J usage is TRBJ2-5; either TRBD1 or TRBD2 may supply D (5 bases each). The V and J ends lost 6 bases and 2 bases respectively, with 10 bases between them. Per the germline V gene, CDR1 is DFQATT and CDR2 is SNEGSKA (reference sequence). The CDR3 totals 12 residues. The CDR3 loop is CSAQGEQETQYF. The DNA for the CDR3 is TGCAGTGCCCAAGGGGAGCAAGAGACCCAGTACTTC.

V usage is TRBV6-2 or TRBV6-3 and J usage is TRBJ2-5, with D perhaps TRBD1 or TRBD2 (5 bases each). This CDR3 has 13 amino acids. Germline CDR1 and CDR2: MNHEY and SVGEGT. The V gene lost 6 bases and the J gene lost 5 bases, with 13 bases spanning the gap. The CDR3 DNA reads as TGTGCCAGCAGGCGAGCAGGGACCGAGACCCAGTACTTC. Encoded protein: CASRRAGTETQYF.

V gene TRBV6-2 or TRBV6-3 combines with J gene TRBJ2-2; a possible D gene is TRBD2 (5 bases). The V and J ends lost 1 base and 4 bases respectively, with 7 bases between them. Germline assignment: CDR1 MNHEY and CDR2 SVGEGT. The CDR3 loop spans 14 amino acids. For the CDR3, the DNA is TGTGCCAGCAGTTACTACGGGGTCACCGGGGAGCTGTTTTTT. Protein product: CASSYYGVTGELFF.

V gene TRBV10-3 combines with J gene TRBJ1-2; 10 bases line up with TRBD1. There are 15 residues in the CDR3. V trimming: 10 bases; J trimming: 4 bases; junction bases outside the gene matches: 12. From germline, CDR1 is ENHRY and CDR2 SYGVKD. The CDR3, as DNA: TGTGCCAATCACCGCGGGACAGGGGATATCTATGGCTACACCTTC. It codes for CANHRGTGDIYGYTF.

The chain couples TRBV20-1 to TRBJ1-1; D not certain. Trimming left V 1 base short and J 5 bases short, with 11 bases between. This CDR3 spans 13 amino acids. CDR1 and CDR2 from the germline V gene are DFQATT and SNEGSKA (reference sequence). The DNA for the CDR3 is TGCAGTGCTAGAGGCTTCGGCGGAACTGAAGCTTTCTTT. Translation gives CSARGFGGTEAFF.

The V call is TRBV5-5, the J call TRBJ1-4, with a tentative D call TRBD1 (6 bases). The CDR3 extends over 15 amino acids. The germline V gene encodes CDR1 SGHKS and CDR2 YYEKEE (reference sequence). With 1 base removed from V and 8 bases from J, the gap between germline ends came to 15 bases. The DNA for the CDR3 is TGTGCCAGCAGCTTGTCCCTACAGGGAAGGGAAAAACTGTTTTTT. Translated, it gives CASSLSLQGREKLFF.

V and J are TRBV24-1 and TRBJ2-3; D gene ambiguous. The V gene's germline CDR1 is KGHDR and CDR2 SFDVKD. The V end lost 3 bases, the J end lost 1 base, and 16 bases lay between the germline ends. This CDR3 has 17 amino acids. The CDR3, as DNA: TGTGCCACCAGTGATCCCCGGGCCCTAGGGCGCACAGATACGCAGTATTTT. Protein: CATSDPRALGRTDTQYF.

This clonotype occurred once. The chain has TRBV6-1 and TRBJ2-3; tentatively, D is TRBD1 (6 bases). V was shortened by 7 bases and J by 7 bases, with 9 bases between the two germline ends. The CDR3 runs 11 residues. From germline, CDR1 is MNHNS and CDR2 SASEGT. For the CDR3, the DNA is TGTGCCAGCATTAGGGGGAATACGCAGTATTTT. Residues: CASIRGNTQYF.

This clonotype came up a few times. The genes are TRBV20-1 and TRBJ1-1; D may be TRBD1 (5 bases). Trimming removed 5 bases at V and 8 bases at J, with 15 bases between. Germline CDR1 and CDR2: DFQATT and SNEGSKA (reference sequence). This CDR3 spans 12 amino acids. The CDR3 sequence is CSAFGLGDEAFF. The CDR3 DNA reads as TGCAGTGCTTTCGGTTTGGGGGACGAAGCTTTCTTT.

This clonotype has more than one count but fewer than ten. The chain is built from TRBV10-3 and TRBJ1-5; D perhaps matches TRBD1 (5 bases). This CDR3 is built from 13 residues. Trimming removed 8 bases at V and 4 bases at J, with 12 bases between. Germline-derived CDR1 and CDR2 are ENHRY and SYGVKD. As DNA, the CDR3 is TGTGCCATCCGCAGAGGGGCAAATCAGCCCCAGCATTTT. As protein: CAIRRGANQPQHF.

The rearrangement uses TRBV15 and TRBJ1-2; TRBD1 agrees at 11 bases. V shed 3 bases, J shed 8 bases, and the junction held 5 bases outside the gene matches. Per the germline V gene, CDR1 is LNHNV and CDR2 is YYDKDF (reference sequence). The CDR3 runs to 14 residues. CDR3 sequence: CATSRGTGGTGYTF. In nucleotides, the CDR3 is TGTGCCACCAGCAGGGGGACAGGGGGTACGGGCTACACCTTC.

The chain joins TRBV30 to TRBJ2-7; D not resolved. The CDR3 runs 12 residues. In germline, CDR1 is GTSNPN, CDR2 SVGIG (reference sequence). Trimming took off 2 bases at V and 3 bases at J, with 8 bases between the two ends. CDR3 loop: CAWSSLGYEQYF. In DNA form, the CDR3 reads TGTGCCTGGAGTTCACTGGGCTACGAGCAGTACTTC.

The chain links TRBV7-8 to TRBJ2-5, with TRBD1 identical over 8 bases. The CDR3 has 15 amino acids. CDR1 and CDR2 from the germline V gene are SGHVS and FQNEAQ. With 5 bases clipped from V and 3 bases from J, the junction kept 8 bases outside the gene matches. CDR3 amino acids: CASSPRDRKKETQYF. The CDR3 DNA reads TGTGCCAGCAGCCCCCGGGACAGGAAAAAAGAGACCCAGTACTTC. The whole variable domain, filled in from reference TRBV7-8 and TRBJ2-5, reads GAGVSQSPRYKVAKRGQDVALRCDPISGHVSLFWYQQALGQGPEFLTYFQNEAQLDKSGLPSDRFFAERPEGSVSTLKIQRTQQEDSAVYLCASSPRDRKKETQYFGPGTRLLVL.

The rearrangement uses TRBV6-2 or TRBV6-3 and TRBJ1-6; TRBD1 might be the D (6 bases). Trimming shortened V by 6 bases and J by 10 bases, and 19 bases separated the two germline ends. The CDR3 has 15 residues. Germline CDR1 MNHEY, CDR2 SVGEGT. CDR3 nucleotide sequence: TGTGCCAGCAGGGAAACCCGGACAGCGCGGTCACCCCTCCACTTT. This codes for CASRETRTARSPLHF.

The V gene is TRBV19, the J gene TRBJ1-3, with 7 bases lining up with TRBD1. The CDR3 consists of 15 residues. V lost 4 bases, J lost 3 bases, and 6 bases stayed unmatched. Germline V gene data show CDR1 as LNHDA and CDR2 as SQIVND (reference sequence). The CDR3 DNA follows: TGTGCCAGTAGTAAAGGGGGCTACGGTGGAAACACCATATATTTT. Translated: CASSKGGYGGNTIYF. Drawing the rest from reference TRBV19 and TRBJ1-3, the complete variable domain is DGGITQSPKYLFRKEGQNVTLSCEQNLNHDAMYWYRQDPGQGLRLIYYSQIVNDFQKGDIAEGYSVSREKKESFPLTVTSAQKNPTAFYLCASSKGGYGGNTIYFGEGSWLTVV.

This sequence joins TRBV7-2 and TRBJ2-3, with 7 bases aligning to TRBD2. The CDR3 covers 15 residues. Looked up from germline, CDR1 is SGHTA and CDR2 is FQGNSA. J was trimmed by 5 bases and V by 1 base; bases with no gene match: 6. This CDR3 reads CASSLGGSGGDTQYF. The CDR3 DNA is TGTGCCAGCAGCTTAGGCGGGAGTGGGGGAGATACGCAGTATTTT.

A few counts support this clonotype. The gene calls are TRBV27 and TRBJ2-4, with 8 bases lining up with TRBD2. The CDR3 covers 15 residues. CDR1 and CDR2 from the germline V gene are MNHEY and SMNVEV (reference sequence). Unmatched junction bases numbered 9, after V lost 2 bases and J lost 9 bases. The DNA for the CDR3 is TGTGCCAGCAGTTTAGCGGGAGGAGGTTGGGGCATTCAGTACTTC. The encoded protein is CASSLAGGGWGIQYF.

This clonotype showed up just a few times. The chain links TRBV7-9 to TRBJ2-2; 11 bases match TRBD2. Trimming took 7 bases from V and 1 from J; bases not matched to a gene: 5. The germline gives CDR1 SEHNR, CDR2 FQNEAQ (reference sequence). The CDR3 loop spans 16 amino acids. CDR3 DNA sequence: TGTGCCAGCACAGGGACTAGCGGTTTGAACACCGGGGAGCTGTTTTTT. Encoded protein: CASTGTSGLNTGELFF.

The chain is built from TRBV20-1 and TRBJ2-1; no definite D call. Trimming left V 6 bases short and J 0 bases short, with 15 bases between. In germline, CDR1 is DFQATT, CDR2 SNEGSKA (reference sequence). CDR3 length: 15 amino acids. The CDR3 loop is CSAQRAPSSYNEQFF. As DNA, the CDR3 is TGCAGTGCGCAAAGGGCCCCGAGCTCCTACAATGAGCAGTTCTTC.

This chain uses TRBV5-1 with TRBJ2-3, with 9 bases that match TRBD2. Trimming removed 0 bases from V and 2 bases from J; junction bases left unmatched: 4. The CDR3 is made up of 16 amino acids. Germline V gene lookup returns CDR1 SGHRS and CDR2 YFSETQ. In nucleotides, the CDR3 is TGCGCCAGCAGCTTGGCGCGGGAGGGCCCCACAGATACGCAGTATTTT. Its protein is CASSLAREGPTDTQYF.